A selection of T cell receptor beta chains follows, all from one sample in a study of OX40 agonist ivuxolimab in advanced cancers. Sequencing was performed with immunoSEQ multiplex PCR; in TCRdb, only in-frame clones are kept and a portion is missing. The repertoire consists of 60,000 or so clones, with approximately 85% occurring once and the leading ten covering around 2.7%. Source: CD4+ or CD8+ T cells sorted from blood, taken in a trial of the OX40 agonist ivuxolimab. The origin of the receptors is an adult with an advanced solid tumor such as melanoma, head and neck, liver or kidney cancer. CDR3s include the opening cysteine and the closing phenylalanine or tryptophan. A D gene is named only where the DNA matches it firmly. Not all rows give a size; the values are once, few, many and, for expanded clones, a class.

length	size	V	J	D	CDR3	DNA
14	once	TRBV6-5	TRBJ1-1	-	CASSYAGRNTEAFF	TGTGCCAGCAGTTACGCGGGTAGAAACACTGAAGCTTTCTTT
13	-	TRBV19	TRBJ1-2	TRBD1	CASSRGQGNGYTF	TGTGCCAGTAGTCGAGGACAGGGAAATGGCTACACCTTC
18	-	TRBV5-1	TRBJ2-3	-	CASSFRLVTAMSTDTQYF	TGCGCCAGCAGCTTCCGGTTAGTGACAGCGATGAGCACAGATACGCAGTATTTT
14	-	TRBV6-6	TRBJ1-6	-	CASRPHRDNSPLHF	TGTGCCAGCAGGCCCCATCGGGATAATTCACCCCTCCACTTT
13	-	TRBV30	TRBJ2-7	TRBD2	CACALAGGYEQYF	TGTGCCTGTGCTCTAGCGGGGGGCTACGAGCAGTACTTC
15	-	TRBV15	TRBJ2-3	-	CATSRVDRISRTQYF	TGTGCCACCAGCAGAGTAGATCGGATCTCCCGGACGCAGTATTTT
15	-	TRBV10-3	TRBJ2-1	-	CAISGWGGPGNEQFF	TGTGCCATCTCCGGTTGGGGGGGCCCCGGCAATGAGCAGTTCTTC
14	few	TRBV30	TRBJ1-6	TRBD1	CAWRETGGASPLHF	TGTGCCTGGAGGGAGACAGGGGGCGCGTCACCCCTCCACTTT
14	once	TRBV28	TRBJ1-6	-	CASSLTLLNSPLHF	TGTGCCAGCAGTTTAACCCTTTTGAATTCACCCCTCCACTTT
15	-	TRBV28	TRBJ1-3	-	CASSLIAGPGNTIYF	TGTGCCAGCAGTTTAATAGCAGGGCCTGGAAACACCATATATTTT
15	-	TRBV7-2	TRBJ1-5	TRBD1	CASSLVGQTNQPQHF	TGTGCCAGCAGCTTGGTGGGACAGACCAATCAGCCCCAGCATTTT
15	-	TRBV25-1	TRBJ1-4	-	CATVESRARGEKLFF	TGTGCCACGGTGGAGTCAAGGGCGAGGGGTGAAAAACTGTTTTTT
15	-	TRBV7-2	TRBJ1-6	-	CASSLSWSYNSPLHF	TGTGCCAGCAGCTTATCCTGGTCCTATAATTCACCCCTCCACTTT
17	-	TRBV28	TRBJ2-5	TRBD1	CASSPSDRANIEETQYF	TGTGCCAGCAGTCCGTCGGACAGGGCCAATATTGAAGAGACCCAGTACTTC
17	-	TRBV15	TRBJ1-1	-	CATSRGGGRVMNTEAFF	TGTGCCACCAGCAGAGGCGGGGGGAGGGTTATGAACACTGAAGCTTTCTTT
15	-	TRBV5-6	TRBJ1-6	-	CASSLNGVPNSPLHF	TGTGCCAGCAGCTTGAATGGGGTTCCCAATTCACCCCTCCACTTT
15	-	TRBV19	TRBJ2-3	TRBD1	CASTGQGAPTDTQYF	TGTGCCAGTACGGGACAGGGGGCACCCACAGATACGCAGTATTTT
15	-	TRBV11-3	TRBJ2-1	-	CASSLGGQVGTEQFF	TGTGCCAGCAGCTTAGGGGGGCAGGTCGGGACTGAGCAGTTCTTC
13	-	TRBV6-5	TRBJ1-1	TRBD1	CASSLGGQTEAFF	TGTGCCAGCAGTTTAGGGGGCCAAACTGAAGCTTTCTTT
16	-	TRBV9	TRBJ2-3	TRBD2	CASSVRLAGTLDTQYF	TGTGCCAGCAGCGTGAGACTAGCGGGGACGTTAGATACGCAGTATTTT
15	few	TRBV7-6	TRBJ2-7	TRBD1	CASSLDGTGVYEQYF	TGTGCCAGCAGCTTAGACGGGACAGGAGTATACGAGCAGTACTTC